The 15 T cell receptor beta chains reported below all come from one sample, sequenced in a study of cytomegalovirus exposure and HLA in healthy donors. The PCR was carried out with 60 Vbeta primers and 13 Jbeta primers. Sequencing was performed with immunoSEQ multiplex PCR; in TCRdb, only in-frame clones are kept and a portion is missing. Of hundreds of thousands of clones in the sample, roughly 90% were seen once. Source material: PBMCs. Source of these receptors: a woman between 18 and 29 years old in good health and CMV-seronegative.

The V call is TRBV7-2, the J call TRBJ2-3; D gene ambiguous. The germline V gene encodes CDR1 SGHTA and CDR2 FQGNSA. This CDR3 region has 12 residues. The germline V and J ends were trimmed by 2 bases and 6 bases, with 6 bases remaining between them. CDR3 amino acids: CASSLYADTQYF. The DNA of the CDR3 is TGTGCCAGCAGCTTATATGCGGATACGCAGTATTTT.

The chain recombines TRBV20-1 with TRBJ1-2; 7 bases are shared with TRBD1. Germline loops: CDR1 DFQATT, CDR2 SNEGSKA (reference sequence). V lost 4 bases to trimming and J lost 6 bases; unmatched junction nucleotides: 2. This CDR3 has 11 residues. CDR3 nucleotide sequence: TGCAGTGCTAATACAGGGGATGGCTACACCTTC. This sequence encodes CSANTGDGYTF.

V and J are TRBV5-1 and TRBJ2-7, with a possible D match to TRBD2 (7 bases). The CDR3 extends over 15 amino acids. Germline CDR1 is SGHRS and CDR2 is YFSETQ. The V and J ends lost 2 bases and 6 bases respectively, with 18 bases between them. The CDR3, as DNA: TGCGCCAGCAGCTTCCATGGGGGGGCCGTTCGCGAGCAGTACTTC. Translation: CASSFHGGAVREQYF.

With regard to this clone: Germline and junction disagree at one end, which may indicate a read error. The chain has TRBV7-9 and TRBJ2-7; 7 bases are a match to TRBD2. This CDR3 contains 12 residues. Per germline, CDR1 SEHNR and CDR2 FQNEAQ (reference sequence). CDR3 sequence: CSSSFGGEAQYF. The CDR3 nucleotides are TGTTCCAGCAGCTTTGGGGGGGAGGCGCAGTACTTC.

CDR3 residues: CASSLYYEQYF. For the CDR3, the DNA is TGTGCCAGCAGCTTGTACTACGAGCAGTACTTC. The chain has TRBV11-2 and TRBJ2-5; D is unclear. TRBJ2-7 explains the end of the DNA better; the J call may be wrong. CDR1 and CDR2 from the germline V gene are SGHAT and FQNNGV. The CDR3 loop spans 11 amino acids.

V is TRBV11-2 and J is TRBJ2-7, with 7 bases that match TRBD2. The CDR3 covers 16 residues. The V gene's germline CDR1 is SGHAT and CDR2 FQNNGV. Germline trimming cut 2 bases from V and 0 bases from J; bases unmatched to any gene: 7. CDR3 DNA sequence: TGTGCCAGCAGCTTACCAAGCGGGAAGAGCTCCTACGAGCAGTACTTC. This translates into CASSLPSGKSSYEQYF.

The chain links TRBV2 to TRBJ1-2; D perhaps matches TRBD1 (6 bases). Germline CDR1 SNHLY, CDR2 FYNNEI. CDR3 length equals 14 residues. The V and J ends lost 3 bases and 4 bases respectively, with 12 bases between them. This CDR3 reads CASSDRTVSYGYTF. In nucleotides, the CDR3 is TGTGCCAGCAGTGACAGGACAGTCTCCTATGGCTACACCTTC.

CDR3 protein: CASWTDSGYTF. In DNA form, the CDR3 reads TGTGCCAGTTGGACAGATAGTGGCTACACCTTC. V gene TRBV6-6 combines with J gene TRBJ1-2; possible D gene TRBD1, 6 bases. V lost 9 bases, J lost 7 bases, and 12 bases lay in between. Germline CDR1 MNHNY, CDR2 SVGAGI (reference sequence). The length of the CDR3 is 11 residues.

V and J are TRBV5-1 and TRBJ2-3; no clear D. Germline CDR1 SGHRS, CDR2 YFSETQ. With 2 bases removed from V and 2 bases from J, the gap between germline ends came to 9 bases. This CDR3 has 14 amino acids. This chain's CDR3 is CASSLVLATDTQYF. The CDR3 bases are TGCGCCAGCAGCTTAGTTTTAGCCACAGATACGCAGTATTTT.

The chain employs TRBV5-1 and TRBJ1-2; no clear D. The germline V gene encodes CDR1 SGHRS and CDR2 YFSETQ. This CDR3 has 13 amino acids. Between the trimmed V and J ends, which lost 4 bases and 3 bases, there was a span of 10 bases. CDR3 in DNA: TGCGCCAGCAGCGAGGAGGGTGACTATGGCTACACCTTC. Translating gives CASSEEGDYGYTF.

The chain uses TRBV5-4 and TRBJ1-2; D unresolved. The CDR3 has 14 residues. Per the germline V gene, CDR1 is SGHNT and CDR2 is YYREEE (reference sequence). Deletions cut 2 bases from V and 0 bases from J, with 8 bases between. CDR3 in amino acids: CASSFVAANYGYTF. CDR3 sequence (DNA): TGTGCCAGCAGCTTTGTCGCAGCTAACTATGGCTACACCTTC. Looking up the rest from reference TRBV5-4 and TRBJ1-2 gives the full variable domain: ETGVTQSPTHLIKTRGQQVTLRCSSQSGHNTVSWYQQALGQGPQFIFQYYREEENGRGNFPPRFSGLQFPNYSSELNVNALELDDSALYLCASSFVAANYGYTFGSGTRLTVV.

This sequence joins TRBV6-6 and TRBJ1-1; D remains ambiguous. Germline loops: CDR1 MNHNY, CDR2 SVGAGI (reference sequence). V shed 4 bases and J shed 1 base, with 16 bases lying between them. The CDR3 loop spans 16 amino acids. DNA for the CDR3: TGTGCCAGCAGTTCCCAGAGGGCAATGTGGAACACTGAAGCTTTCTTT. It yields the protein CASSSQRAMWNTEAFF.

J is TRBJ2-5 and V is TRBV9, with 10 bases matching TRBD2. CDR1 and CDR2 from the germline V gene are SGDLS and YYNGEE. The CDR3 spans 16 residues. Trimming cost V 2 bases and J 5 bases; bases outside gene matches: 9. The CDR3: CASSVGPGGLAETQYF. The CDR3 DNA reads TGTGCCAGCAGCGTTGGGCCGGGGGGACTAGCGGAGACCCAGTACTTC.

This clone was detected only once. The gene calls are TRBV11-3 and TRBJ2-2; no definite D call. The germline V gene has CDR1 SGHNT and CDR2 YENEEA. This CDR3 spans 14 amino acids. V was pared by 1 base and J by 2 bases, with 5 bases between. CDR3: CASSLGLNTGELFF. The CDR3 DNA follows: TGTGCCAGCAGCTTAGGACTTAACACCGGGGAGCTGTTTTTT.

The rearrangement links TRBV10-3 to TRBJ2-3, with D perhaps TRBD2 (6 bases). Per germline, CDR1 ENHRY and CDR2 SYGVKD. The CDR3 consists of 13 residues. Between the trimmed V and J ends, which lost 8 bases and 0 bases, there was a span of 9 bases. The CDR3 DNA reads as TGTGCCATCGCGGGGACTAGCACAGATACGCAGTATTTT. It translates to CAIAGTSTDTQYF.